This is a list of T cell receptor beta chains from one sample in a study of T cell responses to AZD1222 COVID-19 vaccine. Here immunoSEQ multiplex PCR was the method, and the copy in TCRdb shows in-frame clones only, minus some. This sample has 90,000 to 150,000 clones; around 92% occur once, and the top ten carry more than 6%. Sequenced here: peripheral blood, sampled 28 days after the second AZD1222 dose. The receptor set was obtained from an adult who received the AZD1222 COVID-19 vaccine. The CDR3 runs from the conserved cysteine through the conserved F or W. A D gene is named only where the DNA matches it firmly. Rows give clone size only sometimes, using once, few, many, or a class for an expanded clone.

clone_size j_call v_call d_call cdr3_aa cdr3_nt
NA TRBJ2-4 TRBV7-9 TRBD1 CASSYRTGVGNIQYF TGTGCCAGCAGCTACAGGACAGGGGTCGGAAACATTCAGTACTTC
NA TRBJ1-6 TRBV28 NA CASSSKLNSPLHF TGTGCCAGCAGTTCCAAACTTAATTCACCCCTCCACTTT
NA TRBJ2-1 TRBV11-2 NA CASSLGNGGNEQFF TGTGCCAGCAGCTTAGGTAATGGTGGCAATGAGCAGTTCTTC
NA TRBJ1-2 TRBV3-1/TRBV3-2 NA CASSPTMSHYGYTF TGTGCCAGCAGCCCGACGATGAGTCACTATGGCTACACCTTC
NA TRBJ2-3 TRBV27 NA CASSSLWGLDTQYF TGTGCCAGCAGCTCCCTTTGGGGACTGGATACGCAGTATTTT
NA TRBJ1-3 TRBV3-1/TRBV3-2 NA CASSHRGRSSGNTIYF TGTGCCAGCAGCCACCGAGGGAGGTCTTCTGGGAACACCATATATTTT
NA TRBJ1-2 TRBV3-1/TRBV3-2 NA CASSLDLNQGYGYTF TGTGCCAGCAGCCTTGACCTAAATCAAGGCTATGGCTACACCTTC
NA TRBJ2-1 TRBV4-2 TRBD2 CASSQGTSGPWRGDEQFF TGTGCCAGCAGCCAGGGGACTAGCGGCCCTTGGCGCGGCGATGAGCAGTTCTTC
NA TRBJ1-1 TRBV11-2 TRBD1 CASSLGDRWNTEAFF TGTGCCAGCAGCTTAGGGGACAGATGGAACACTGAAGCTTTCTTT
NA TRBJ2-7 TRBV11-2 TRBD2 CASRGAGAYEQYF TGTGCCAGCCGAGGGGCGGGAGCTTACGAGCAGTACTTC
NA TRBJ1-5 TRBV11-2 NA CASSLVALGPQHF TGTGCCAGCAGCTTAGTTGCTTTGGGGCCCCAGCATTTT
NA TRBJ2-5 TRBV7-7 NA CASSFSLGLQETQYF TGTGCTAGCAGCTTCTCCCTAGGGCTGCAAGAGACCCAGTACTTC
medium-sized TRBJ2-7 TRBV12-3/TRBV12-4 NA CASSLEGNEQYF TGTGCCAGCAGTTTAGAAGGCAACGAGCAGTACTTC
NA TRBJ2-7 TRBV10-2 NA CASSLGAPYEQYF TGCGCCAGCAGTCTGGGGGCTCCCTACGAGCAGTACTTC
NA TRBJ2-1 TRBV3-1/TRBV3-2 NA CASSQAVYNEQFF TGTGCCAGCAGCCAGGCGGTCTACAATGAGCAGTTCTTC
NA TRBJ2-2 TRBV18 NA CASSSGTTNTGELFF TGTGCCAGCTCATCCGGGACAACGAACACCGGGGAGCTGTTTTTT
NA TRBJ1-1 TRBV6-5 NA CASIRGAGTEAFF TGTGCCAGCATCAGAGGGGCGGGCACTGAAGCTTTCTTT
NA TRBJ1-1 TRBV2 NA CASSEHRMNTEAFF TGTGCCAGCAGTGAACACCGTATGAACACTGAAGCTTTCTTT
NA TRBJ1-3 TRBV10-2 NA CASSGFVLATGSSGNTIYF TGCGCCAGCAGTGGTTTTGTTTTAGCTACAGGAAGCTCTGGAAACACCATATATTTT
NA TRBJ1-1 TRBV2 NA CASTSDMMNTEAFF TGTGCCAGCACCTCGGACATGATGAACACTGAAGCTTTCTTT
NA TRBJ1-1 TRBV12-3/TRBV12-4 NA CASSTWGNTEAFF TGTGCCAGCAGTACATGGGGGAACACTGAAGCTTTCTTT
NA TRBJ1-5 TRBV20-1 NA CSASRDPNLKTQHF TGCAGTGCTAGTAGGGACCCCAACCTTAAAACCCAGCATTTT
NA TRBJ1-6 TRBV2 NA CASKTVGSPLHF TGTGCCAGCAAGACAGTCGGGTCACCCCTCCACTTT